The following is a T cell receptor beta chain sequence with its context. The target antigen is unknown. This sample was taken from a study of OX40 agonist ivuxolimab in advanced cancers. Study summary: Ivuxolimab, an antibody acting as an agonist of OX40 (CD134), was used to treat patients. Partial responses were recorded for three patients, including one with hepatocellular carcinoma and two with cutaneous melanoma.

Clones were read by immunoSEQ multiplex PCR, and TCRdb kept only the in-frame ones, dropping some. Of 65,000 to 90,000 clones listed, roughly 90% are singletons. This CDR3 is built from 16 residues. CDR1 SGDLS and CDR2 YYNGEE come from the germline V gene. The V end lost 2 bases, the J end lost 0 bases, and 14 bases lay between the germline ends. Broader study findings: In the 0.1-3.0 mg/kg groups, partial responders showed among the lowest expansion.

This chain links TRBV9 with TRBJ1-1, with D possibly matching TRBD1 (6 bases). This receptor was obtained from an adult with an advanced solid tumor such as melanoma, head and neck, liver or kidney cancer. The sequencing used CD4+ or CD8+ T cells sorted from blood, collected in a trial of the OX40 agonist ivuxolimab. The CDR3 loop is CASSVPDSLMNTEAFF. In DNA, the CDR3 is TGTGCCAGCAGCGTTCCGGACAGTCTCATGAACACTGAAGCTTTCTTT.